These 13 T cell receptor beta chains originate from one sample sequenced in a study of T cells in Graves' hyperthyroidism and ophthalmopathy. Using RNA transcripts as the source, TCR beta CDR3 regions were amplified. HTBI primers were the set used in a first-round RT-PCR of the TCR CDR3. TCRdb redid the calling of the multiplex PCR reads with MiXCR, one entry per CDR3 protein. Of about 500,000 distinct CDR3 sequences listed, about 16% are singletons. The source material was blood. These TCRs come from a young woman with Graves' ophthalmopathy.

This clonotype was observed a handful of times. The chain's CDR3 is CASSYPGTSGSYEQYF. Written as DNA, the CDR3 is TGTGCCAGCAGCTATCCCGGGACAAGCGGCTCCTACGAGCAGTACTTC. The chain employs TRBV12-3 or TRBV12-4 and TRBJ2-7; TRBD1 is a possible D gene (6 bases). The CDR3 has 16 amino acids. V gave up 6 bases and J gave up 0 bases, with 18 bases separating them.

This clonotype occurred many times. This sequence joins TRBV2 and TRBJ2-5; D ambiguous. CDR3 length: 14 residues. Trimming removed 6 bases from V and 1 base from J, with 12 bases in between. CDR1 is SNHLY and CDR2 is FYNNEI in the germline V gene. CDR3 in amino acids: CASRIGSPQETQYF. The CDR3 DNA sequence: TGTGCCAGCAGAATCGGGTCCCCCCAAGAGACCCAGTACTTC.

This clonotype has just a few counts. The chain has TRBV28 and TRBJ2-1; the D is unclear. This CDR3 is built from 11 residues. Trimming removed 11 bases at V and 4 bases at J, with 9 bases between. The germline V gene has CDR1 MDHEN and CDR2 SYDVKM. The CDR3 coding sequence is TGTGCCTCCAGGCGGTACAATGAGCAGTTCTTC. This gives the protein CASRRYNEQFF.

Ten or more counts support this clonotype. The DNA of the CDR3 is TGCAGTGCTAGCCCGTCTAGCGGGAGGGCCATCAATGAGCAGTTCTTC. Its translation: CSASPSSGRAINEQFF. The rearrangement joins TRBV20-1 to TRBJ2-1, with 12 bases matching TRBD2. Germline CDR1 DFQATT, CDR2 SNEGSKA (reference sequence). CDR3 length: 16 amino acids. The V segment lost 3 bases and the J segment 6 bases; nucleotides outside the gene matches: 9.

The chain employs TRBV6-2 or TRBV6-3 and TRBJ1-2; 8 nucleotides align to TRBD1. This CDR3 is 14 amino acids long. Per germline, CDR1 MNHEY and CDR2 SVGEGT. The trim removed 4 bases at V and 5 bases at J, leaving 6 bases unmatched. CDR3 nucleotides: TGTGCCAGCAGTTCCAGGGGGCGATGGTATGGCTACACCTTC. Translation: CASSSRGRWYGYTF.

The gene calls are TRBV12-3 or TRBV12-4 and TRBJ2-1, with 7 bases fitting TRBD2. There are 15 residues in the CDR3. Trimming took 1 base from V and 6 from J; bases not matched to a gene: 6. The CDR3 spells CASSLVRPSGNEQFF. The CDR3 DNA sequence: TGTGCCAGCAGTTTAGTTCGGCCTAGCGGCAATGAGCAGTTCTTC.

CDR3 residues: CSVQQYNEQFF. The DNA for the CDR3 is TGCAGCGTACAACAGTACAATGAGCAGTTCTTC. The chain links TRBV29-1 to TRBJ2-1; D gene unclear. Trimming removed 6 bases from V and 4 bases from J, with 7 bases in between. The CDR3 length is 11 residues. Looked up from germline, CDR1 is SQVTM and CDR2 is ANQGSEA.

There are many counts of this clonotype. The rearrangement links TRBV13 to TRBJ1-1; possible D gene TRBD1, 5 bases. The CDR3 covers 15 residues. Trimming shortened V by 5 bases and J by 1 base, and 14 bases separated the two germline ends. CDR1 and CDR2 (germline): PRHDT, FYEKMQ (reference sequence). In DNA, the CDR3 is TGTGCCAGCAGCCTTCCGCGGGGGACGAACACTGAAGCTTTCTTT. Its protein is CASSLPRGTNTEAFF.

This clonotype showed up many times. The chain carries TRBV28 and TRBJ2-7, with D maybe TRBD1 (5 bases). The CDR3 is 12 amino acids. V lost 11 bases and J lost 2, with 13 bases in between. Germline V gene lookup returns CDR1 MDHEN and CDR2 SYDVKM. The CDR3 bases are TGTGCCTCCGGACGGACACCCTACGAGCAGTACTTC. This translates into CASGRTPYEQYF.

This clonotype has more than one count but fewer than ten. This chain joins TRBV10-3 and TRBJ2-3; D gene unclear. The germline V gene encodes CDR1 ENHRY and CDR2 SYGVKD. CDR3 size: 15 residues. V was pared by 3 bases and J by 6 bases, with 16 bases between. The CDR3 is CAISEGQLQEDTQYF. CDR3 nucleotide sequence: TGTGCCATCAGTGAAGGGCAGCTTCAGGAGGATACGCAGTATTTT.

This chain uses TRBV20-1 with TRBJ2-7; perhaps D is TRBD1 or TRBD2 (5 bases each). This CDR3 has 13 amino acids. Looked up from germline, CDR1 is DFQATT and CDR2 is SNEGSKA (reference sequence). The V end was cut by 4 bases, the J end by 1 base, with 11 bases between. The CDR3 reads CSAIGTDSYEQYF. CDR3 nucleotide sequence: TGCAGTGCTATTGGGACGGATTCCTACGAGCAGTACTTC.

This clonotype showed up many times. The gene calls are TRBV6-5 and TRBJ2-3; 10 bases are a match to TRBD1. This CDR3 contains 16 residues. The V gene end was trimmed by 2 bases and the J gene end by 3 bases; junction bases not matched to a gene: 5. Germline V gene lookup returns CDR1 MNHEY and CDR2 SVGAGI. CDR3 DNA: TGTGCCAGCAGTTACACCTCGGACAGGGGGACAGATACGCAGTATTTT. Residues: CASSYTSDRGTDTQYF.

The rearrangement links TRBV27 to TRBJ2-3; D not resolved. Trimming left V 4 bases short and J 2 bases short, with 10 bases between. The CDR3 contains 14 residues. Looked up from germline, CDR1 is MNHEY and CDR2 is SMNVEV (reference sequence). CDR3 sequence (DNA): TGTGCCAGCAGTTCCGTAGGCCTCACAGATACGCAGTATTTT. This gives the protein CASSSVGLTDTQYF.